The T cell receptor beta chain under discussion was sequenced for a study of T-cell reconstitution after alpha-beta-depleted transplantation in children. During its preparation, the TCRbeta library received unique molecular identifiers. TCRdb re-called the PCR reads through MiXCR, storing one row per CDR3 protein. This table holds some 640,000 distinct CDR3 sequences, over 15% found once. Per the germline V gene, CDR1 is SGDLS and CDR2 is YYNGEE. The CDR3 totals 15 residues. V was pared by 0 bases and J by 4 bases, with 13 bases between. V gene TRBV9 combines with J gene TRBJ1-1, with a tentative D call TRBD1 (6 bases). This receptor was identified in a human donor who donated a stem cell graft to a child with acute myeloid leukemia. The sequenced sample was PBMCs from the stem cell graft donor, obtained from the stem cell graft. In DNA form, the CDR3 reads TGTGCCAGCAGCGTAGGGGGGGCGTCTGGCACTGAAGCTTTCTTT. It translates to CASSVGGASGTEAFF.